This T cell receptor beta chain was recorded in a study of blood T cell repertoires in COVID-19. Study-wide context: Researchers got acute and convalescent COVID-19 samples from the United States, Italy and Spain. T cells, B-cell-depleted T cells, or PBMCs supplied cDNA or gDNA.

Sequenced by immunoSEQ multiplex PCR; TCRdb stores in-frame clones only, minus some. Among some 270,000 clones listed, roughly 88% were seen once. The trim removed 4 bases at V and 2 bases at J, leaving 3 bases unmatched. The CDR3 length is 14 residues. Germline V gene sequence: CDR1 KGHDR, CDR2 SFDVKD. Seattle enrolled patients during active infection and tracked them longitudinally. The chain joins TRBV24-1 to TRBJ1-1, with 7 bases that match TRBD1. The clonotype comes from a woman older than 75 with COVID-19, enrolled during active disease. Sequencing used peripheral blood. CDR3 coding DNA: TGTGCCACCAGTGACTCAGGGGGAAACACTGAAGCTTTCTTT. Protein: CATSDSGGNTEAFF.